Listed below are T cell receptor beta chains from one sample, sequenced in a study of cytomegalovirus exposure and HLA in healthy donors. This table comes from immunoSEQ multiplex PCR, and its TCRdb copy is limited to in-frame clones, with some not included. The repertoire includes 190,000 or so clones, around four fifths of them detected once, and more than 1.5% sits in the top ten. The specimen sequenced was PBMCs. Source of these receptors: a man aged 50 or older in good health and CMV-seronegative. Each CDR3 is given with its conserved first and last residue. Each record gives: J gene, V gene, D gene, clone size, CDR3 protein, CDR3 DNA. A D gene is named only where the DNA matches it firmly. A clone size is listed for some rows: how often the clone was seen (once, few, many), or a class if it is expanded.

J gene: TRBJ2-4; V gene: TRBV2; D gene: -; clone size: once; CDR3 protein: CASSGLGSGGNIQYF; CDR3 DNA: TGTGCCAGCAGTGGGCTCGGGAGTGGAGGCAACATTCAGTACTTC
J gene: TRBJ1-2; V gene: TRBV9; D gene: -; clone size: -; CDR3 protein: CASSVAGAANYGYTF; CDR3 DNA: TGTGCCAGCAGCGTAGCGGGTGCAGCTAACTATGGCTACACCTTC
J gene: TRBJ2-3; V gene: TRBV7-9; D gene: TRBD2; clone size: -; CDR3 protein: CASSLSLAGSQDTQYF; CDR3 DNA: TGTGCCAGCAGCCTATCACTAGCGGGATCCCAAGATACGCAGTATTTT
J gene: TRBJ1-4; V gene: TRBV2; D gene: -; clone size: -; CDR3 protein: CASSTNPATNEKLFF; CDR3 DNA: TGTGCCAGCAGCACGAACCCAGCAACTAATGAAAAACTGTTTTTT
J gene: TRBJ2-2; V gene: TRBV7-7; D gene: TRBD2; clone size: -; CDR3 protein: CASSPTSATNTGELFF; CDR3 DNA: TGTGCTAGCAGCCCTACTAGCGCTACGAACACCGGGGAGCTGTTTTTT
J gene: TRBJ2-5; V gene: TRBV19; D gene: -; clone size: once; CDR3 protein: CASSSHVQETQYF; CDR3 DNA: TGTGCCAGTAGTTCACATGTACAAGAGACCCAGTACTTC
J gene: TRBJ1-1; V gene: TRBV29-1; D gene: -; clone size: -; CDR3 protein: CSVAMNTEAFF; CDR3 DNA: TGCAGCGTCGCGATGAACACTGAAGCTTTCTTT
J gene: TRBJ2-7; V gene: TRBV28; D gene: -; clone size: -; CDR3 protein: CASSHRSTGYEQYF; CDR3 DNA: TGTGCCAGCAGTCACCGATCAACAGGGTACGAGCAGTACTTC
J gene: TRBJ1-5; V gene: TRBV5-1; D gene: -; clone size: -; CDR3 protein: CASSLQGSRNQPQHF; CDR3 DNA: TGCGCCAGCAGCTTACAGGGTAGTCGCAATCAGCCCCAGCATTTT
J gene: TRBJ2-3; V gene: TRBV11-2; D gene: TRBD2; clone size: -; CDR3 protein: CASSSTGTSGWGDTQYF; CDR3 DNA: TGTGCCAGCAGCTCCACCGGGACTAGCGGATGGGGGGATACGCAGTATTTT
J gene: TRBJ2-5; V gene: TRBV13; D gene: TRBD2; clone size: -; CDR3 protein: CASSSGRGGLETQYF; CDR3 DNA: TGTGCCAGCAGCTCAGGCCGGGGAGGGCTCGAGACCCAGTACTTC
J gene: TRBJ2-3; V gene: TRBV2; D gene: -; clone size: -; CDR3 protein: CASSSGTDTQYF; CDR3 DNA: TGTGCCAGCAGTTCAGGGACAGATACGCAGTATTTT
J gene: TRBJ2-2; V gene: TRBV7-6; D gene: TRBD1; clone size: -; CDR3 protein: CASSVTGVINTGELFF; CDR3 DNA: TGTGCCAGCAGCGTTACAGGGGTCATAAACACCGGGGAGCTGTTTTTT
J gene: TRBJ2-3; V gene: TRBV29-1; D gene: -; clone size: -; CDR3 protein: CSEGTHTDTQYF; CDR3 DNA: TGCAGCGAGGGGACTCACACAGATACGCAGTATTTT
J gene: TRBJ2-5; V gene: TRBV18; D gene: TRBD1; clone size: -; CDR3 protein: CASSPPGTAEVTQYF; CDR3 DNA: TGTGCCAGCTCCCCCCCCGGGACAGCTGAAGTGACCCAGTACTTC
J gene: TRBJ2-3; V gene: TRBV5-1; D gene: -; clone size: -; CDR3 protein: CASSPVSGAGTDTQYF; CDR3 DNA: TGCGCCAGCAGCCCCGTTAGTGGTGCGGGGACAGATACGCAGTATTTT
J gene: TRBJ2-5; V gene: TRBV9; D gene: -; clone size: -; CDR3 protein: CASEGRTETQYF; CDR3 DNA: TGTGCCAGCGAAGGGAGGACGGAGACCCAGTACTTC
J gene: TRBJ1-4; V gene: TRBV11-2; D gene: -; clone size: once; CDR3 protein: CASSSAAGVNEKLFF; CDR3 DNA: TGTGCCAGCAGCTCCGCGGCAGGGGTTAATGAAAAACTGTTTTTT
J gene: TRBJ2-3; V gene: TRBV9; D gene: TRBD1; clone size: -; CDR3 protein: CASSSTSGTGGVDTQYF; CDR3 DNA: TGTGCCAGCAGCTCCACTTCCGGGACAGGGGGTGTAGATACGCAGTATTTT
J gene: TRBJ1-6; V gene: TRBV27; D gene: -; clone size: -; CDR3 protein: CASSLSGINSPLHF; CDR3 DNA: TGTGCCAGCAGTTTGAGCGGGATAAATTCACCCCTCCACTTT
J gene: TRBJ1-3; V gene: TRBV9; D gene: -; clone size: -; CDR3 protein: CASSGLQGRSGNTIYF; CDR3 DNA: TGTGCCAGCAGCGGCCTACAGGGTCGGTCGGGAAACACCATATATTTT
J gene: TRBJ2-7; V gene: TRBV19; D gene: TRBD2; clone size: -; CDR3 protein: CASSIRLAGPYEQYF; CDR3 DNA: TGTGCCAGTAGTATTCGCCTAGCGGGCCCCTACGAGCAGTACTTC
J gene: TRBJ2-3; V gene: TRBV9; D gene: TRBD1; clone size: -; CDR3 protein: CASGQGQADTQYF; CDR3 DNA: TGTGCCAGCGGACAGGGTCAGGCAGATACGCAGTATTTT
J gene: TRBJ2-4; V gene: TRBV10-1; D gene: -; clone size: few; CDR3 protein: CASSELWGGFRNIQYF; CDR3 DNA: TGCGCCAGCAGTGAGTTATGGGGGGGCTTTAGAAACATTCAGTACTTC
J gene: TRBJ1-4; V gene: TRBV7-9; D gene: -; clone size: -; CDR3 protein: CASSREGGQPNEKLFF; CDR3 DNA: TGTGCCAGCAGCAGAGAAGGAGGGCAGCCTAATGAAAAACTGTTTTTT
J gene: TRBJ1-3; V gene: TRBV19; D gene: -; clone size: -; CDR3 protein: CASQTPANSNSGNTIYF; CDR3 DNA: TGTGCCAGCCAAACGCCCGCCAACTCCAACTCTGGAAACACCATATATTTT
J gene: TRBJ1-4; V gene: TRBV27; D gene: -; clone size: -; CDR3 protein: CASSLGRGLTNEKLFF; CDR3 DNA: TGTGCCAGCAGTTTGGGGCGGGGGCTGACTAATGAAAAACTGTTTTTT
J gene: TRBJ2-7; V gene: TRBV9; D gene: TRBD2; clone size: -; CDR3 protein: CASSSTSGVTYEQYF; CDR3 DNA: TGTGCCAGCAGCTCGACTAGCGGGGTTACCTACGAGCAGTACTTC
J gene: TRBJ2-1; V gene: TRBV10-1; D gene: TRBD2; clone size: -; CDR3 protein: CASSWTSCEQFF; CDR3 DNA: TGCGCCAGCAGCTGGACTAGTTGTGAGCAGTTCTTC
J gene: TRBJ1-4; V gene: TRBV28; D gene: -; clone size: many; CDR3 protein: CASSSYRATNEKLFF; CDR3 DNA: TGTGCCAGCAGTTCTTACAGGGCAACTAATGAAAAACTGTTTTTT
J gene: TRBJ1-1; V gene: TRBV7-2; D gene: -; clone size: once; CDR3 protein: CASSFQGNTEAFF; CDR3 DNA: TGTGCCAGCAGCTTTCAGGGGAACACTGAAGCTTTCTTT
J gene: TRBJ2-1; V gene: TRBV7-9; D gene: TRBD2; clone size: -; CDR3 protein: CASSLGAGGYNEQFF; CDR3 DNA: TGTGCCAGCAGCTTAGGGGCGGGAGGCTACAATGAGCAGTTCTTC
J gene: TRBJ2-5; V gene: TRBV11-2; D gene: -; clone size: once; CDR3 protein: CASSLGAGQETQYF; CDR3 DNA: TGTGCCAGCAGCTTAGGGGCGGGGCAAGAGACCCAGTACTTC
J gene: TRBJ2-3; V gene: TRBV2; D gene: -; clone size: -; CDR3 protein: CASSPRQSWSQYF; CDR3 DNA: TGTGCCAGCAGTCCACGACAGAGTTGGTCGCAGTATTTT
J gene: TRBJ2-1; V gene: TRBV29-1; D gene: -; clone size: -; CDR3 protein: CSVQRGSSYNEQFF; CDR3 DNA: TGCAGCGTTCAAAGGGGAAGCTCCTACAATGAGCAGTTCTTC
J gene: TRBJ2-2; V gene: TRBV5-1; D gene: -; clone size: -; CDR3 protein: CASSLVTNTGELFF; CDR3 DNA: TGCGCCAGCAGCTTGGTTACGAACACCGGGGAGCTGTTTTTT
J gene: TRBJ2-6; V gene: TRBV9; D gene: TRBD1; clone size: -; CDR3 protein: CASSATRDRAYSGANVLTF; CDR3 DNA: TGTGCCAGCAGCGCAACCCGGGACAGGGCTTACTCTGGGGCCAACGTCCTGACTTTC
J gene: TRBJ1-5; V gene: TRBV6-1; D gene: -; clone size: few; CDR3 protein: CASSRQVTTEQPQHF; CDR3 DNA: TGTGCCAGCAGCCGACAGGTGACTACGGAACAGCCCCAGCATTTT
J gene: TRBJ2-7; V gene: TRBV6-6; D gene: -; clone size: few; CDR3 protein: CASSSSGSGAYEQYF; CDR3 DNA: TGTGCCAGCAGTTCATCAGGGTCGGGAGCCTACGAGCAGTACTTC
J gene: TRBJ2-6; V gene: TRBV9; D gene: -; clone size: few; CDR3 protein: CASSVAAGGRWSSGANVLTF; CDR3 DNA: TGTGCCAGCAGCGTAGCCGCCGGGGGGCGGTGGAGCTCTGGGGCCAACGTCCTGACTTTC
J gene: TRBJ2-5; V gene: TRBV7-2; D gene: TRBD1; clone size: -; CDR3 protein: CASSPTRQGPKETQYF; CDR3 DNA: TGTGCCAGCAGCCCAACCCGACAGGGGCCGAAAGAGACCCAGTACTTC
J gene: TRBJ1-6; V gene: TRBV10-3; D gene: -; clone size: -; CDR3 protein: CAISESSSYNSPLHF; CDR3 DNA: TGTGCCATCAGTGAGTCGAGCTCCTATAATTCACCCCTCCACTTT
J gene: TRBJ2-5; V gene: TRBV28; D gene: -; clone size: -; CDR3 protein: CASKLQGGAQYF; CDR3 DNA: TGTGCCAGCAAATTACAGGGGGGGGCCCAGTACTTC
J gene: TRBJ2-3; V gene: TRBV4-2; D gene: TRBD1; clone size: -; CDR3 protein: CASSQRQGVADTQYF; CDR3 DNA: TGTGCCAGCAGCCAGCGACAGGGAGTTGCAGATACGCAGTATTTT
J gene: TRBJ2-5; V gene: TRBV19; D gene: -; clone size: -; CDR3 protein: CASSANAPPGTRKETQYF; CDR3 DNA: TGTGCCAGTAGTGCAAACGCCCCCCCCGGGACAAGGAAAGAGACCCAGTACTTC
J gene: TRBJ1-2; V gene: TRBV7-9; D gene: -; clone size: once; CDR3 protein: CVSSLRIQGKLGYTF; CDR3 DNA: TGTGTCAGCAGCTTACGTATACAGGGAAAGTTGGGCTACACCTTC
J gene: TRBJ2-2; V gene: TRBV9; D gene: TRBD2; clone size: -; CDR3 protein: CASSVGLALNTGELFF; CDR3 DNA: TGTGCCAGCAGCGTGGGACTAGCGCTGAACACCGGGGAGCTGTTTTTT
J gene: TRBJ1-1; V gene: TRBV28; D gene: -; clone size: few; CDR3 protein: CASSLGHQAFF; CDR3 DNA: TGTGCCAGCAGTTTGGGACATCAAGCTTTCTTT
J gene: TRBJ2-2; V gene: TRBV11-2; D gene: TRBD2; clone size: -; CDR3 protein: CASSYRAGGAMTGELFF; CDR3 DNA: TGTGCCAGCAGCTACCGCGCGGGGGGCGCCATGACCGGGGAGCTGTTTTTT
J gene: TRBJ2-5; V gene: TRBV7-2; D gene: -; clone size: -; CDR3 protein: CASSPGDARETQYF; CDR3 DNA: TGTGCCAGCAGCCCGGGGGACGCCCGGGAGACCCAGTACTTC
J gene: TRBJ2-1; V gene: TRBV6-1; D gene: TRBD2; clone size: -; CDR3 protein: CASTRTSSYNEQFF; CDR3 DNA: TGTGCCAGCACCCGGACTAGCTCCTACAATGAGCAGTTCTTC
J gene: TRBJ1-1; V gene: TRBV28; D gene: -; clone size: -; CDR3 protein: CASRVQASTEAFF; CDR3 DNA: TGTGCCAGCAGGGTCCAGGCGAGCACTGAAGCTTTCTTT
J gene: TRBJ2-2; V gene: TRBV19; D gene: -; clone size: few; CDR3 protein: CASSGGLEGTGELFF; CDR3 DNA: TGTGCCAGTAGTGGGGGACTTGAAGGAACCGGGGAGCTGTTTTTT
J gene: TRBJ2-7; V gene: TRBV7-9; D gene: -; clone size: once; CDR3 protein: CSSSFGEAGYEQYF; CDR3 DNA: TGTTCCAGCAGCTTCGGCGAGGCGGGCTACGAGCAGTACTTC
J gene: TRBJ1-5; V gene: TRBV28; D gene: -; clone size: -; CDR3 protein: CASSPPREYQPQHF; CDR3 DNA: TGTGCCAGCAGCCCCCCCCGGGAATATCAGCCCCAGCATTTT
J gene: TRBJ2-5; V gene: TRBV2; D gene: -; clone size: -; CDR3 protein: CASIWGGWETQYF; CDR3 DNA: TGTGCCAGCATTTGGGGAGGTTGGGAGACCCAGTACTTC